One sample yielded the 19 T cell receptor beta chains listed below, sequenced in a study of glioma-infiltrating T cells. The iRepertoire nested amplicon-rescue multiplex PCR amplified TCR alpha and beta CDR3s from RNA. TCRdb re-called the multiplex PCR reads through MiXCR, storing one row per CDR3 protein. The table shows 150,000 or so distinct CDR3 sequences, with roughly 43% occurring only once. The specimen sequenced was glioma tissue, nonneoplastic brain tissue, or PBMCs (not recorded which). These TCRs come from a human donor with low-grade glioma or glioblastoma, undergoing nonglioma brain surgery, or in good health (not recorded which).

The V call is TRBV11-2, the J call TRBJ2-5; D call uncertain. The CDR3 loop spans 15 amino acids. V was trimmed by 1 base and J by 5 bases, leaving 14 bases between them. Germline V lookup: CDR1 SGHAT, CDR2 FQNNGV. The CDR3 is CASSLARSARETQYF. The CDR3 nucleotides read TGTGCCAGCAGCTTAGCTCGCAGCGCACGGGAGACCCAGTACTTC.

This clonotype was observed a few times. J is TRBJ1-5 and V is TRBV7-2; no firm D call. V was cut by 0 bases and J by 7 bases, with 13 bases left in between. The germline gives CDR1 SGHTA, CDR2 FQGNSA. The CDR3 is 15 amino acids. The CDR3 nucleotides read TGTGCCAGCAGCTTAGCGAGGGTGGCCGGCCAGCCCCAGCATTTT. As protein: CASSLARVAGQPQHF.

The rearrangement links TRBV12-3 or TRBV12-4 to TRBJ1-1; the match to TRBD1 covers 10 bases. The CDR3 is made up of 15 amino acids. After removal of 3 bases from V and 4 bases from J, the junction contained 5 bases not matched to a gene. CDR3 loop: CASSFRTGGPTEAFF. In nucleotides, the CDR3 is TGTGCCAGCAGTTTCCGGACAGGGGGTCCCACTGAAGCTTTCTTT.

As to this clonotype: A junction end diverges from the germline sequence, so it may reflect a read error. This sequence joins TRBV6-1 and TRBJ2-1; 7 bases are a match to TRBD2. Germline loops: CDR1 MNHNS, CDR2 SASEGT. The CDR3 contains 15 residues. For the CDR3, the DNA is TGCGCCAGCAGCGAACTAGCGAGCTCCTACAATGAGCAGTTCTTC. Its translation is CASSELASSYNEQFF.

This clonotype was seen a few times. This chain connects TRBV2 to TRBJ2-5; TRBD2 agrees at 8 bases. The CDR3 totals 15 residues. Germline trimming cut 2 bases from V and 9 bases from J; bases unmatched to any gene: 11. Germline CDR1 is SNHLY and CDR2 is FYNNEI. In DNA, the CDR3 is TGTGCCAGCAGTGAATTTAGCGGGACGCCCGGGGCCCAGTACTTC. Translated: CASSEFSGTPGAQYF.

This clonotype has only a few counts. The CDR3 coding sequence is TGTGCCAGCAGTGTTGGACAGGGGGATCAGCCCCAGCATTTT. Residues: CASSVGQGDQPQHF. The chain recombines TRBV2 with TRBJ1-5, with 10 bases that match TRBD1. The CDR3 extends over 14 amino acids. V gave up 4 bases and J gave up 5 bases; unmatched junction bases: 2. Germline assignment: CDR1 SNHLY and CDR2 FYNNEI.

This clonotype was found a few times. The chain uses TRBV7-8 and TRBJ2-7, with D unresolved. The germline V gene has CDR1 SGHVS and CDR2 FQNEAQ. The CDR3 spans 14 residues. Trimming cost V 3 bases and J 1 base, with 10 bases left between them. The CDR3 protein is CASSLVGQSYEQYF. CDR3 DNA sequence: TGTGCCAGCAGCTTGGTCGGGCAGTCCTACGAGCAGTACTTC.

V gene TRBV27 combines with J gene TRBJ2-1, with 9 bases that match TRBD1. Per the germline V gene, CDR1 is MNHEY and CDR2 is SMNVEV (reference sequence). J lost 6 bases, V lost 2 bases, and 5 bases had no gene match. There are 15 residues in the CDR3. The CDR3 coding sequence is TGTGCCAGCAGTTTAAAGGGACAGGGCCTCAATGAGCAGTTCTTC. Its translation is CASSLKGQGLNEQFF.

About this clonotype itself: One end of the junction is discordant with germline, which a read error may explain. V usage is TRBV6-1 and J usage is TRBJ2-1, with a possible D match to TRBD2 (6 bases). There are 15 residues in the CDR3. CDR1 is MNHNS and CDR2 is SASEGT in the germline V gene. CDR3 DNA sequence: TGTGCCAGCAGCCCCATCACCGGGAGAACATATGAGCACTTCTTC. Translating gives CASSPITGRTYEHFF.

This clonotype was counted only a few times. The chain is built from TRBV6-1 and TRBJ1-5; 8 positions agree with TRBD1. Trimming at V came to 6 bases and at J to 7 bases, leaving 8 bases not matched to a gene. CDR3 length: 14 residues. Germline CDR1 is MNHNS and CDR2 is SASEGT. This chain's CDR3 is CASSPRGRGQPQHF. CDR3 nucleotides: TGTGCCAGCAGCCCCAGGGGGCGCGGACAGCCCCAGCATTTT.

This clonotype was found many times. The V call is TRBV6-1, the J call TRBJ1-3; D gene unclear. This CDR3 has 14 residues. V was shortened by 5 bases and J by 4 bases, with 12 bases between the two germline ends. Germline V gene sequence: CDR1 MNHNS, CDR2 SASEGT. The CDR3 protein is CASSPADPGNTIYF. The DNA of the CDR3 is TGTGCCAGCAGTCCTGCGGACCCGGGAAACACCATATATTTT.

The V and J genes are TRBV6-2 or TRBV6-3 and TRBJ2-7; D remains unclear. The germline CDR1 and CDR2 sequences are MNHEY and SVGEGT. Trimming pared 2 bases from V and 3 bases from J, leaving 17 bases between. This CDR3 has 16 residues. CDR3 in DNA: TGTGCCAGCAGTTACCGAGCGACGCGCTCGAACTACGAGCAGTACTTC. As protein: CASSYRATRSNYEQYF.

This clonotype was seen only a few times. Sequence at one end of the junction differs from germline and may be a read error. The chain employs TRBV27 and TRBJ1-4; D may be TRBD1 (5 bases). The CDR3 is 12 residues long. Looked up from germline, CDR1 is MNHEY and CDR2 is SMNVEV (reference sequence). CDR3 amino acids: CATSERGEKLFF. The CDR3 bases are TGTGCCACCAGTGAGAGGGGTGAAAAACTGTTTTTT.

V gene TRBV7-8 combines with J gene TRBJ2-3; possibly TRBD1 for D (6 bases). This CDR3 has 17 amino acids. Trimming removed 1 base from V and 0 bases from J, with 14 bases in between. Germline V CDR1 and CDR2: SGHVS, FQNEAQ. CDR3 protein: CASSLVTGTSSTDTQYF. DNA for the CDR3: TGTGCCAGCAGCTTAGTGACAGGCACCTCTAGCACAGATACGCAGTATTTT.

This clonotype came up once. Germline and junction disagree at one end, which may indicate a read error. V is TRBV4-1 and J is TRBJ2-3; D is uncertain. The CDR3 has 17 residues. The V gene's germline CDR1 is MGHRA and CDR2 YSYEKL. The CDR3 DNA reads as TGTGCCAGCAGCCAAGATATTGTTGTATCCCTCACAGATACGCAGTATTTT. It yields the protein CASSQDIVVSLTDTQYF.

This clonotype was seen repeatedly, ten times or more. This rearrangement joins TRBV6-2 or TRBV6-3 to TRBJ2-1; 11 bases are a match to TRBD1. Trimming at V came to 4 bases and at J to 6 bases, leaving 5 bases not matched to a gene. The CDR3 consists of 15 residues. Germline CDR1 and CDR2: MNHEY and SVGEGT. The CDR3 DNA reads as TGTGCCAGCAGTTCTTCCGGGACAGGGGGCAATGAGCAGTTCTTC. Translated, it gives CASSSSGTGGNEQFF.

The chain uses TRBV7-2 and TRBJ2-3; no firm D call. This CDR3 comprises 13 residues. The V gene's germline CDR1 is SGHTA and CDR2 FQGNSA. V was trimmed by 1 base and J by 6 bases, leaving 8 bases between them. DNA for the CDR3: TGTGCCAGCAGCTTAGAAGCCGGGGATACGCAGTATTTT. This sequence encodes CASSLEAGDTQYF.

In the case of this clonotype: This may be a read error, as it is one base from a much larger clone. J is TRBJ1-2 and V is TRBV20-1; D remains ambiguous. The CDR3 extends over 13 amino acids. V was trimmed by 6 bases and J by 7 bases, leaving 18 bases between them. Per the germline V gene, CDR1 is DFQATT and CDR2 is SNEGSKA (reference sequence). The DNA for the CDR3 is TGCAGTGCCCCAAGACGGGCGGCCACTGGCTACACCTTC. Translating it yields CSAPRRAATGYTF.

The chain recombines TRBV6-2 or TRBV6-3 with TRBJ1-3; D unresolved. CDR3 size: 12 residues. Trimming removed 6 bases from V and 0 bases from J, with 3 bases in between. Germline-derived CDR1 and CDR2 are MNHEY and SVGEGT. Written as DNA, the CDR3 is TGTGCCAGCAGCTTCTCTGGAAACACCATATATTTT. Its translation: CASSFSGNTIYF.